This TCR beta chain was sequenced during a study of cytomegalovirus exposure and HLA in healthy donors. The PCR contained 60 Vbeta and 13 Jbeta primers. Profiling relied on immunoSEQ multiplex PCR, and the TCRdb table lists in-frame clones only, not all of them. The data show some 140,000 clones, just under 80% seen once. This CDR3 comprises 15 residues. Trimming removed 7 bases from V and 4 bases from J, with 16 bases in between. Germline V gene sequence: CDR1 LNHDA, CDR2 SQIVND (reference sequence). Material for sequencing was PBMCs. This clonotype was sampled from a male donor in good health and CMV-seronegative. The chain carries TRBV19 and TRBJ2-2; the D gene is possibly TRBD2 (6 bases). The CDR3 spells CASKGWRGGTGELFF. The DNA of the CDR3 is TGTGCCAGTAAGGGGTGGAGGGGAGGCACCGGGGAGCTGTTTTTT.